This TCR beta chain came from a study of cytomegalovirus exposure and HLA in healthy donors (dated by TCRdb to between 2016 and 2019). For the study in its entirety: An earlier analysis of several hundred of the donors reported about 290 Gb of sequence data and 117 million unique TCR beta sequences from 150 million to 200 million T cells. Roughly 300 gigabases of sequencing data and 91 million or so unique TCR sequences made up an early release that covered 640 HLA-typed donors. Of the approximately 400 genotyped donors, approximately 81% were placed in the genetic ancestry cluster associated with self-reported Caucasian donors. The study aimed to test whether signatures of past pathogen exposure could be identified by cataloging public T cell receptors. The T cell repertoires of some 700 subjects were profiled by immunosequencing and related to cytomegalovirus serostatus. Besides the first cohort of roughly 640 subjects, a separate validation cohort made up of over 95 different subjects was used. To predict cytomegalovirus infection status, the study brought together high-throughput TCR immunosequencing, statistical association of individual TCRs with disease status, and machine learning. In a later analysis, previously published TCR beta repertoires from about 640 donors were re-analyzed and high-resolution HLA genotyping was added so that TCR occurrence patterns could be studied. The later analysis used no new phenotypic data to find candidate immune exposures, relying instead on TCR beta sequences and their occurrence across donors. In an earlier analysis of roughly 600 of the donors, high-throughput TCR beta sequencing was used to judge whether each TCR beta V gene segment behaved as functional or pseudogenic. Donor age, sex, ethnicity and CMV serostatus were collected together with the repertoire data. Genome-wide SNP genotypes for about three fifths of the roughly 670 donors were used in a later genetic analysis, which treated that subset as a discovery cohort. All discovery cohort repertoires had been generated on a single sequencing platform. Class I and class II HLA loci were covered by the typing at four-digit resolution. Typing coverage varied by locus: roughly 620-640 donors for A, B, C, DRB1 and DQB1; more than 500 for DQA1; about 570 for DPA1; approximately 490 for DPB1. A handful of DR-DQ haplotypes were handled as single units for association and clustering because linkage in the cohort was strong. On average, roughly 250,000 unique TCR beta nucleotide sequences were sequenced per donor among more than 350 genotyped donors of the cohort, with roughly a sixth of those sequences being non-productive. The full study reports these points: Compared with the approximately 670-donor mean, donors in an Asian-associated ancestry cluster had fewer N-insertions in productive TCRs, according to a later genetic analysis. A further reported finding was that TCR beta sequences accurately predicted the HLA-A and HLA-B alleles for most subjects in the first cohort. In vitro tests confirmed that three of the cytomegalovirus-associated TCR beta chains recognize cytomegalovirus antigens. The authors suggested that the approach could potentially be extended to other disease states and immunological phenotypes. The only immune exposure information available for the cohort was CMV serostatus. A cluster of highly shared sequence variants was judged likely to be a technical artifact of the sequencing pipeline. In a later analysis, 16,951 TCR beta sequences were associated with specific HLA alleles at a false discovery rate of 0.05. Compared with equally common non-associated chains, HLA-associated TCR beta chains in a later analysis were more clonally expanded and had lower generation probabilities. Several of the top co-occurrence clusters appeared to be linked to parvovirus B19, influenza, CMV and Epstein-Barr virus, according to a later analysis. A later genetic analysis associated a missense DCLRE1C variant with V-gene and J-gene trimming of TCR beta chains, and an independent cohort replicated the association. The study listed 164 TCR beta chains as associated with cytomegalovirus. According to a later analysis, TCR association rates differed among HLA loci, with DRB1 alleles showing the most associated TCRs and HLA-C alleles showing the fewest. The classifier was reported to diagnose cytomegalovirus status with high specificity and sensitivity in both the original and validation cohorts. Broadly in line with IMGT annotations, most TCR beta V segments showed up in productive rearrangements about 90% or about 30% of the time in an earlier analysis of approximately 640 of the donors. When HLA alleles, especially DR and DQ, strongly co-occurred, attributing TCR associations to individual alleles was difficult. Sequencing depth was assumed to be roughly uniform across donors in the presence/absence analyses, though that assumption may not hold. About 15 rarely observed V segments, including chromosome 9 orphons, were excluded from the earlier analysis of almost 600 of the donors because counts were too low. This cohort had only TCR beta chains sequenced, and the lack of alpha or paired-chain data limited which features could be detected. Linkage disequilibrium might explain the correlated functional status among segregating V segments, but an unknown experimental factor could not be excluded. Most CMV-associated TCR beta chains appeared to be HLA-restricted in a later analysis, and the HLA associations seemed to be driven largely by CMV exposure. Some IMGT-functional V segments, including TRBV6-2 and TRBV6-3, could not be told apart with the 87-base-pair reads, so those segments were excluded. Because HLA typing was missing for some donors at each locus, association tests included only the typed subset. Most TCR sequences were observed very rarely across donors, whereas some public TCRs were present in many individuals.

A remark on this clone: Its antigen remains undetermined. There are no base qualities to consult, and no much larger clone falls within one base.

The library was made by the immunoSEQ multiplex PCR assay. For the multiplex PCR, a mixture combining 60 forward primers for TCR Vbeta segments and 13 reverse primers for TCR Jbeta segments was used. A multiplex PCR assay on genomic DNA amplified the CDR3 region of rearranged TCR beta genes. Amplified TCR beta libraries were sequenced as 87-base-pair reads on the Illumina HiSeq System. As for how the authors treated the data: Across the 500 to 850 repertoires, a later analysis counted 80 million or so unique TCR beta chains, some 11 million of which were shared by at least two donors. Raw reads were error-corrected and collapsed into unique sequences with a nearest-neighbor algorithm that merged closely related sequences to remove PCR and sequencing errors. V, D and J gene segments were assigned by aligning CDR3 sequences to IMGT reference sequences. Each retained sequence needed at least a six-nucleotide match to both a V gene segment and a J gene segment. A rearrangement was called productive if the CDR3 had no stop codons and remained in frame with V and J, and every other rearrangement was called non-productive. CDR3 was defined by IMGT convention, running from the second conserved V-encoded cysteine to the conserved J-encoded phenylalanine. The earlier analysis of about 500 of the donors excluded sequences that lacked an unambiguous match to a single V gene segment. An earlier analysis of several hundred of the donors called V segments functional above 56.7% productive rearrangements and segregating when the between-donor standard deviation exceeded 5%. A statistical classification framework was built to diagnose cytomegalovirus status from the catalog of TCR beta chain sequences. In a later analysis, V and J genes were assigned by comparing TCR nucleotide sequences against IMGT/GENE-DB human TR gene sequences. Using the TCRdist pipeline, a later analysis assigned CDR3 sequences along with most-parsimonious VDJ recombination scenarios. In a later analysis, each TCR beta chain was defined by its CDR3 amino acid sequence together with its V-gene family, and reads without a unique V-gene family were excluded. As a way to deal with suspected cross-contamination and a sequencing artifact, a later analysis dropped 640 or so nucleotide sequences that were highly shared and had low generation probability. For each public chain, a later analysis derived a clonal expansion index from normalized ranks of inferred template counts within each repertoire. A later analysis computed generation probabilities with a VDJ recombination model fitted to out-of-frame rearrangements, and checked the results against IGoR. In a later analysis, hypergeometric tests were used to score TCR-TCR, TCR-HLA and TCR-CMV co-occurrence, with a repertoire-size bias correction applied to TCR pairs. A later analysis estimated false discovery rates by permuting HLA or CMV assignments 20 times. A later analysis grouped co-occurring TCRs with DBSCAN, adding TCRdist sequence similarity when clustering within HLA-allele-positive subsets. Co-occurrence clustering excluded repertoires with fewer than 30,000 or more than 120,000 public chains, plus five with anomalous nucleotide sharing. TCRdb obtained this table from immuneACCESS and retained in-frame rearrangements with V and J assigned. These tables miss some clones; where compared with another copy, unresolved V genes account for less than half of the shortfall, and the remainder is unexplained. Clonal size and the V and J genes are those of that table, whereas D and trimming came from the DNA. The sample records around 210,000 clones, approximately 84% of which are singletons. The leading ten clones occupy 0.2% to 0.25% of the sample.

The cohort comprised 550 to 700 healthy bone marrow donors. At the time of sampling, all cohort members were nominally healthy, though unrecorded immune exposures were likely present. The donor was CMV seronegative and belonged to the group of 350 or so seronegative cohort members. A peripheral blood sample was provided by each donor, and peripheral blood mononuclear cells were used for TCR beta sequencing. The Qiagen DNeasy Blood Extraction Kit was used to extract genomic DNA from the blood cell samples. The V and J ends are trimmed by 0 bases and 3 bases, leaving 5 bases between them. From the cysteine up to the phenylalanine, the CDR3 has a length of 13 residues. The CDR3 DNA has 39 bases and is translated from base 1. CDR1 and CDR2 (MNHEY, SVGAGI) derive from the germline V gene.

This sequence was found in a girl aged 2-10 years in good health and CMV-seronegative. The sample taken for sequencing was PBMCs. The chain links TRBV6-5 with TRBJ1-2, with TRBD1 perhaps the D gene, on 5 matching bases. This receptor has the CDR3 CASSYSGHYGYTF. In nucleotide form, the sequence is TGTGCCAGCAGTTACTCGGGGCACTATGGCTACACCTTC.